Detailed here is one T cell receptor (beta chain). Its antigen is still unknown. Amplicons of TCR beta CDR3 were generated from genomic DNA by two-round multiplex PCR. Gene-specific primers for each TRBV and TRBJ gene drove first-round PCR. TCRdb processed the multiplex PCR reads anew with MiXCR; each CDR3 protein has one entry. The table shows fewer than 20,000 distinct CDR3 sequences, with 40% to 50% occurring only once. The entry originates in a study of prognosis after radiotherapy for stage I lung cancer. Whole-study context: Patients with stage I non-small cell lung cancer joined the study from April 2018 through January 2019.

Two time points each involved a draw of around 6 milliliters of peripheral blood. The CDR3 spans 13 residues. Germline lookup yields CDR1 SNHLY and CDR2 FYNNEI. Trimming took 4 bases from V and 6 from J, leaving 12 bases between them. Study-wide results and limits: Samples before stereotactic body radiation therapy had more unique TCR clones (median approximately 9,600 versus 7,200).

V is TRBV2 and J is TRBJ1-2, with no clear D. This sequence originates from a donor aged 50 or older with non-small cell lung cancer. This specimen consisted of PBMCs, obtained before or after stereotactic body radiation therapy (not recorded which). CDR3 nucleotide sequence: TGTGCCAGCAGTGTGGGTACGTCCAATGGCTACACCTTC. Translation: CASSVGTSNGYTF.